This TCR beta chain appears in the sequencing data of a study of T cell responses to AZD1222 COVID-19 vaccine. In the case of this clone: Its specificity is not known.

Only in-frame clones appear in the TCRdb table, and some are missing; sequencing was by immunoSEQ multiplex PCR. The sample carries about 130,000 clones, 75% to 90% recorded once. Germline V gene lookup returns CDR1 SGHTA and CDR2 FQGNSA. V gave up 2 bases and J gave up 4 bases; unmatched junction bases: 10. CDR3 size: 18 residues. Study-level findings and limits: It was only after the peak T cell response that any repertoires were sampled. The study reported that nearly half of spike-specific TCRs target unmutated variant regions.

The sample in question was peripheral blood, obtained 28 days after the second AZD1222 dose. This TCR was recovered from an adult who received the AZD1222 COVID-19 vaccine. The V and J genes are TRBV7-2 and TRBJ2-5, with 13 nucleotides matching TRBD2. CDR3 coding DNA: TGTGCCAGCAGCTTAATACCGGGACTAGCGGGGTCCCCAGAGACCCAGTACTTC. Residues: CASSLIPGLAGSPETQYF.